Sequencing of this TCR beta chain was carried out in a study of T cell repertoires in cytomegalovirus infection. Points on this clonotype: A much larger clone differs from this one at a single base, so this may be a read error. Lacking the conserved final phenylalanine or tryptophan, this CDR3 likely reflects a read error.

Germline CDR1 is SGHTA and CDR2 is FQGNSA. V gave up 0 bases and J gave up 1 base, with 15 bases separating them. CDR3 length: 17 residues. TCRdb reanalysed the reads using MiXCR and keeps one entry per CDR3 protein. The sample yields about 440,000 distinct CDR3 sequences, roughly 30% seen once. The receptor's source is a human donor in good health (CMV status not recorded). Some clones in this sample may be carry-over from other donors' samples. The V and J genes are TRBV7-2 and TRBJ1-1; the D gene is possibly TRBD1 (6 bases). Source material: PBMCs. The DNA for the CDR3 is TGTGCCAGCAGCTTAGCGCCGGCAGGGGTTACGAACACTGAAGCTTTCTAT. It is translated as CASSLAPAGVTNTEAFY.